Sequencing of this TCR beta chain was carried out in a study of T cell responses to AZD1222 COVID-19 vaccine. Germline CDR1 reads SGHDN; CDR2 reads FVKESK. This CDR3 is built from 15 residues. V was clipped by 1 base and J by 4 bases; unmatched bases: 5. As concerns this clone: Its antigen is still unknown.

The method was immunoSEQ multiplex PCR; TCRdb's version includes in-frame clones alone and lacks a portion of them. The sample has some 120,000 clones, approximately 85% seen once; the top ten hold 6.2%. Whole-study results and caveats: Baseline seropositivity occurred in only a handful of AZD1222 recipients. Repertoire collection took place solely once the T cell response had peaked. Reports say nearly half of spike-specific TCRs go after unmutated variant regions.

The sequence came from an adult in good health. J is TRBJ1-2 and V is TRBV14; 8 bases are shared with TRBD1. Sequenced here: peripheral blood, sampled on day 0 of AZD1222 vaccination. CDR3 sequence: CASSQAGTGLYGYTF. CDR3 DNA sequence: TGTGCCAGCAGCCAAGCCGGGACAGGCCTCTATGGCTACACCTTC.